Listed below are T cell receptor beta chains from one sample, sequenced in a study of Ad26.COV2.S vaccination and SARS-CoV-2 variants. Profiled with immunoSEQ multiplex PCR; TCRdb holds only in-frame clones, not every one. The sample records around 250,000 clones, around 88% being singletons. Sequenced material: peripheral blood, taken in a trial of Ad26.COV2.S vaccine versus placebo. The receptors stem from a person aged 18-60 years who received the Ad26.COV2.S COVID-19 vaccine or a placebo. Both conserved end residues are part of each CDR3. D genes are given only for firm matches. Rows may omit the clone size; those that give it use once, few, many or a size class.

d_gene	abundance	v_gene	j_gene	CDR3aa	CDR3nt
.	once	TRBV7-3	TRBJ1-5	CASSQGRNQPQHF	TGTGCCAGCAGCCAGGGAAGGAATCAGCCCCAGCATTTT
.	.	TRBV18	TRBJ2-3	CASSLLGSEGDTQYF	TGTGCCAGCTCACTCCTTGGTAGCGAGGGAGATACGCAGTATTTT
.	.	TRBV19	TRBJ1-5	CASSIYRAAAQPQHF	TGTGCCAGTAGTATATACAGGGCAGCGGCTCAGCCCCAGCATTTT
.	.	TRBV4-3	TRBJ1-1	CASSLSGQNTEAFF	TGCGCCAGCAGCCTCTCTGGGCAGAACACTGAAGCTTTCTTT
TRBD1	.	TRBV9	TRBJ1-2	CASSPPRWYGTGDYGYTF	TGTGCCAGCAGCCCCCCTCGTTGGTACGGGACAGGAGACTATGGCTACACCTTC
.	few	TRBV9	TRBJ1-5	CASSAGTLPNQPQHF	TGTGCCAGCAGCGCTGGGACTCTTCCCAATCAGCCCCAGCATTTT
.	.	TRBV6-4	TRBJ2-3	CASSDSPSDTQYF	TGTGCCAGCAGTGACTCCCCTTCGGATACGCAGTATTTT
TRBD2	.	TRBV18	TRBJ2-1	CASSPLNGLDWVNEQFF	TGTGCCAGCTCACCCTTAAACGGACTAGACTGGGTAAATGAGCAGTTCTTC
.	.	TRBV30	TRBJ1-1	CAWSVGWGGAFF	TGTGCCTGGAGTGTGGGGTGGGGAGGGGCTTTCTTT
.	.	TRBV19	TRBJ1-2	CASSIDQREPPALYGYTF	TGTGCCAGTAGTATAGATCAGAGGGAGCCGCCGGCACTCTATGGCTACACCTTC
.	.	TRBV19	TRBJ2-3	CASGDPSTDTQYF	TGTGCCAGTGGGGACCCAAGCACAGATACGCAGTATTTT
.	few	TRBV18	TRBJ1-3	CASSPNGQYGNTIYF	TGTGCCAGCTCACCCAATGGACAGTATGGAAACACCATATATTTT
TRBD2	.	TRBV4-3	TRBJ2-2	CASSQVRGGVMAGELFF	TGCGCCAGCAGCCAAGTTCGCGGGGGGGTAATGGCCGGGGAGCTGTTTTTT
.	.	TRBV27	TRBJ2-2	CASTLTAVTTGELFF	TGTGCCAGCACCCTAACTGCGGTCACCACCGGGGAGCTGTTTTTT
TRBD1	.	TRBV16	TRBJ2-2	CASSQSWDRVAGELFF	TGTGCCAGCAGCCAATCTTGGGACAGGGTGGCCGGGGAGCTGTTTTTT
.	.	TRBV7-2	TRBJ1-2	CASSFSQGTLNYGYTF	TGTGCCAGCAGTTTTAGCCAGGGAACCCTTAACTATGGCTACACCTTC
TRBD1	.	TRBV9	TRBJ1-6	CASSSGTGRSPLHF	TGTGCCAGCAGTTCCGGGACAGGGCGTTCACCCCTCCACTTT
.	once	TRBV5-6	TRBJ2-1	CASSLPGTPYNEQFF	TGTGCCAGCAGCTTACCGGGGACCCCCTACAATGAGCAGTTCTTC
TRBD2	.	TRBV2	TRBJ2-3	CASSAGLAGTDTQYF	TGTGCCAGCAGTGCCGGACTAGCGGGCACAGATACGCAGTATTTT
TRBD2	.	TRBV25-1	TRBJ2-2	CASSAGRATGELFF	TGTGCCAGCAGTGCCGGGAGGGCGACCGGGGAGCTGTTTTTT
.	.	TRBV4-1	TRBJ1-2	CASSQVQNYGYTF	TGCGCCAGCAGCCAAGTCCAGAACTATGGCTACACCTTC
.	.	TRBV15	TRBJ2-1	CATSPRDVYNEQFF	TGTGCCACCAGCCCTCGGGACGTGTACAATGAGCAGTTCTTC
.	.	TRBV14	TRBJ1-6	CASSLNHGTLSNSPLHF	TGTGCCAGCAGTTTGAACCACGGGACACTATCAAATTCACCCCTCCACTTT
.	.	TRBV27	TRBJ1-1	CASRTKGRGILMNTEAFF	TGTGCCAGCAGAACTAAGGGGAGGGGAATACTCATGAACACTGAAGCTTTCTTT
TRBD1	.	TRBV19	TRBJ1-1	CASSIDRGNTEAFF	TGTGCCAGTAGTATCGACAGGGGGAACACTGAAGCTTTCTTT
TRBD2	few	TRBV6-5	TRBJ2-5	CASSTSGRHQETQYF	TGTGCCAGCAGTACTAGCGGGAGGCACCAAGAGACCCAGTACTTC
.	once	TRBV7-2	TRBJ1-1	CASSLGGVNTEAFF	TGTGCCAGCAGCTTAGGGGGGGTGAACACTGAAGCTTTCTTT
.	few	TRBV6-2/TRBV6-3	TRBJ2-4	CASSSSQLAKNIQYF	TGTGCCAGCAGTTCATCACAGCTAGCCAAAAACATTCAGTACTTC
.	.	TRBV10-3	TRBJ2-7	CAIHDSVSYEQYF	TGTGCCATCCATGACAGCGTCAGCTACGAGCAGTACTTC
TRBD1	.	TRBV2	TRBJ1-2	CASSGDSNYGYTF	TGTGCCAGCAGTGGGGACAGCAACTATGGCTACACCTTC
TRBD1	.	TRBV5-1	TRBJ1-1	CASSKGQGSPVNTEAFF	TGCGCCAGCAGCAAGGGACAGGGGAGTCCCGTGAACACTGAAGCTTTCTTT
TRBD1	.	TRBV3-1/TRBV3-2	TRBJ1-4	CASREGQGREKLFF	TGTGCCAGCAGGGAGGGACAGGGAAGGGAAAAACTGTTTTTT